A single sample gave rise to the 32 T cell receptor beta chains below, sequenced in a study of control samples from healthy donors and cancer patients (dated by TCRdb to between 2020 and 2021). The library was generated by the immunoSEQ multiplex PCR assay. TCRdb retrieved this table from immuneACCESS and kept in-frame rearrangements only. Not all clones are present; in checked studies, unresolved V genes account for under half, and no reason is known for the remainder. The sample has some 79,000 clones on record, more than 85% of them singletons. The ten largest clonotypes hold about 1.3% of the sample. Sequenced sample: PBMCs. Receptors were obtained from a woman aged 35 to 49 with lung cancer.

The chain links TRBV11-2 to TRBJ2-6; the D is unclear. The CDR3 spans 15 residues. The germline V and J ends were trimmed by 2 bases and 4 bases, with 9 bases remaining between them. Germline V CDR1 and CDR2: SGHAT, FQNNGV. The CDR3 bases are TGTGCCAGCAGCTTAAAGGGTTCCGGGGCCAACGTCCTGACTTTC. Translation gives CASSLKGSGANVLTF.

The V call is TRBV6-5, the J call TRBJ1-1; perhaps TRBD1 as D (5 bases). Per germline, CDR1 MNHEY and CDR2 SVGAGI. CDR3 size: 13 residues. V lost 6 bases to trimming and J lost 4 bases, with 12 bases between them. CDR3 coding DNA: TGTGCCAGCAGGCTAGGGGAGGGCACTGAAGCTTTCTTT. The encoded protein is CASRLGEGTEAFF.

The DNA of the CDR3 is TGTGCCAGCAGTGCCTCCGGGACAGGGGGAATGTGGCTGACCTACGAGCAGTACTTC. Residues: CASSASGTGGMWLTYEQYF. The rearrangement uses TRBV28 and TRBJ2-7; the match to TRBD1 covers 11 bases. This CDR3 has 19 amino acids. Germline assignment: CDR1 MDHEN and CDR2 SYDVKM. Unmatched junction bases numbered 17, after V lost 5 bases and J lost 2 bases.

The rearrangement uses TRBV7-2 and TRBJ1-3; 8 nucleotides match TRBD1. The CDR3 spans 16 residues. CDR1 is SGHTA and CDR2 is FQGNSA in the germline V gene. The J segment lost 2 bases and the V segment lost 5 bases, leaving 8 bases of the junction unmatched. As DNA, the CDR3 is TGTGCCAGCAGCCAAGACCAGGGGGCAGCTGGAAACACCATATATTTT. Protein product: CASSQDQGAAGNTIYF.

A single count supports this clone. The chain has TRBV4-1 and TRBJ2-2, with D perhaps TRBD2 (6 bases). The CDR3 extends over 15 amino acids. Germline V CDR1 and CDR2: MGHRA, YSYEKL. Between the trimmed V and J ends, which lost 1 base and 0 bases, there was a span of 6 bases. The DNA for the CDR3 is TGCGCCAGCAGCCAAGGACTAGCGAACACCGGGGAGCTGTTTTTT. Protein: CASSQGLANTGELFF.

The chain couples TRBV9 to TRBJ1-5; D gene ambiguous. The V end lost 3 bases, the J end lost 3 bases, and 7 bases lay between the germline ends. Per germline, CDR1 SGDLS and CDR2 YYNGEE. The CDR3 covers 13 residues. The CDR3 spells CASSDGINQPQHF. CDR3 bases: TGTGCCAGCAGCGATGGAATCAATCAGCCCCAGCATTTT.

V gene TRBV5-1 combines with J gene TRBJ2-2; 7 bases line up with TRBD1. This CDR3 contains 14 residues. The germline gives CDR1 SGHRS, CDR2 YFSETQ. V was clipped by 5 bases and J by 1 base; unmatched bases: 2. The CDR3 loop is CASRGTENTGELFF. CDR3 bases: TGCGCCAGCAGGGGGACAGAGAACACCGGGGAGCTGTTTTTT.

The chain carries TRBV15 and TRBJ1-4; 9 nucleotides match TRBD1. Germline V gene sequence: CDR1 LNHNV, CDR2 YYDKDF (reference sequence). The CDR3 totals 16 residues. The V segment lost 3 bases and the J segment 5 bases; nucleotides outside the gene matches: 7. CDR3 in amino acids: CATSRRKGQGNEKLFF. CDR3 in DNA: TGTGCCACCAGCAGGAGAAAGGGACAGGGCAATGAAAAACTGTTTTTT.

The chain joins TRBV5-1 to TRBJ2-1, with 10 bases matching TRBD2. CDR3 size: 15 residues. J lost 7 bases, V lost 0 bases, and 4 bases had no gene match. CDR1 SGHRS and CDR2 YFSETQ come from the germline V gene. The CDR3 region has the DNA TGCGCCAGCAGCTTGGTTAGCGGGGGGCCAAATGAGCAGTTCTTC. Translating it yields CASSLVSGGPNEQFF. Together with reference TRBV5-1 and TRBJ2-1, the CDR3 gives the full variable domain: KAGVTQTPRYLIKTRGQQVTLSCSPISGHRSVSWYQQTPGQGLQFLFEYFSETQRNKGNFPGRFSGRQFSNSRSEMNVSTLELGDSALYLCASSLVSGGPNEQFFGPGTRLTVL.

CDR3 coding DNA: TGTGCCACCAGTGCCCGAGGGGTCTCTGAAGCTTTCTTT. Translation: CATSARGVSEAFF. V is TRBV24-1 and J is TRBJ1-1; D is possibly TRBD1 (5 bases). With 5 bases removed from V and 6 bases from J, the gap between germline ends came to 12 bases. CDR3 length equals 13 residues. The V gene's germline CDR1 is KGHDR and CDR2 SFDVKD.

V and J are TRBV7-8 and TRBJ2-3; 12 nucleotides agree with TRBD2. This CDR3 has 17 amino acids. Germline V gene sequence: CDR1 SGHVS, CDR2 FQNEAQ. The J segment lost 3 bases and the V segment lost 4 bases, leaving 8 bases of the junction unmatched. The DNA of the CDR3 is TGTGCCAGCAGCTGGTTGTCTAGCGGGGGGGGAACAGATACGCAGTATTTT. This translates into CASSWLSSGGGTDTQYF.

The chain couples TRBV28 to TRBJ1-5; perhaps TRBD1 as D (5 bases). This CDR3 has 13 amino acids. Germline V gene lookup returns CDR1 MDHEN and CDR2 SYDVKM. The V end lost 7 bases, the J end lost 6 bases, and 13 bases lay between the germline ends. The CDR3, as DNA: TGTGCCAGCATTGCGGATGACAGTCAGCCCCAGCATTTT. Translated, it gives CASIADDSQPQHF.

The rearrangement joins TRBV28 to TRBJ1-2; unclear D gene. The length of the CDR3 is 14 residues. With 3 bases removed from V and 3 bases from J, the gap between germline ends came to 11 bases. The germline CDR1 and CDR2 sequences are MDHEN and SYDVKM. The CDR3 region is CASSFETRYYGYTF. CDR3 DNA sequence: TGTGCCAGCAGTTTTGAGACCCGCTACTATGGCTACACCTTC.

CDR3 loop: CASTTQTGSTGELFF. The DNA for the CDR3 is TGTGCCAGCACCACACAGACAGGCAGCACCGGGGAGCTGTTTTTT. The chain has TRBV6-5 and TRBJ2-2; D possibly corresponds to TRBD1 (6 bases). CDR3 size: 15 residues. Per the germline V gene, CDR1 is MNHEY and CDR2 is SVGAGI. Trimming shortened V by 7 bases and J by 4 bases, and 16 bases separated the two germline ends.

This sequence joins TRBV3-1 (or the pseudogene TRBV3-2) and TRBJ1-1; D remains ambiguous. Trimming removed 5 bases at V and 1 base at J, with 14 bases between. The CDR3 consists of 15 residues. Germline CDR1 is LGHDT and CDR2 is YNNKEL (reference sequence). The CDR3, as DNA: TGTGCCAGCAGCGGCCTAGCCCGAGGGAACACTGAAGCTTTCTTT. Residues: CASSGLARGNTEAFF.

This clone showed up just once. V is TRBV2 and J is TRBJ1-4; D unresolved. The CDR3 is 13 amino acids. V gave up 8 bases and J gave up 5 bases, with 12 bases separating them. Germline V gene lookup returns CDR1 SNHLY and CDR2 FYNNEI. CDR3 coding DNA: TGTGCCAGCGCCGGCGGGTTCAATGAAAAACTGTTTTTT. Translating gives CASAGGFNEKLFF.

This clone was seen a single time. The genes are TRBV3-1 (or the pseudogene TRBV3-2) and TRBJ2-3; the match to TRBD1 covers 8 bases. V shed 4 bases, J shed 4 bases, and the junction held 19 bases outside the gene matches. The CDR3 runs to 19 residues. Germline V gene data show CDR1 as LGHDT and CDR2 as YNNKEL (reference sequence). CDR3 loop: CASSPSDRVGSRGADTQYF. The CDR3 DNA reads as TGTGCCAGCAGCCCCTCGGACAGGGTCGGCTCCCGTGGCGCAGATACGCAGTATTTT.

The rearrangement joins TRBV5-1 to TRBJ2-3; TRBD2 matches at 9 bases. The CDR3 is 15 residues long. V trimming: 2 bases; J trimming: 0 bases; junction bases outside the gene matches: 1. CDR1 and CDR2 (germline): SGHRS, YFSETQ. CDR3 in DNA: TGCGCCAGCAGCTTTAGCGGGGGAAGCACAGATACGCAGTATTTT. Translation gives CASSFSGGSTDTQYF. Supplemented by reference TRBV5-1 and TRBJ2-3, the full variable domain reads KAGVTQTPRYLIKTRGQQVTLSCSPISGHRSVSWYQQTPGQGLQFLFEYFSETQRNKGNFPGRFSGRQFSNSRSEMNVSTLELGDSALYLCASSFSGGSTDTQYFGPGTRLTVL.

The V gene is TRBV10-3, the J gene TRBJ2-1; maybe TRBD2 (7 bases). CDR3 size: 14 residues. CDR1 is ENHRY, CDR2 SYGVKD, per germline. The V and J ends lost 7 bases and 4 bases respectively, with 14 bases between them. The CDR3 DNA reads TGTGCCATCATGGGCGGGGGCCCTTACAATGAGCAGTTCTTC. Protein product: CAIMGGGPYNEQFF.

The chain joins TRBV6-5 to TRBJ2-1; 10 bases agree with TRBD2. The V gene end was trimmed by 2 bases and the J gene end by 6 bases; junction bases not matched to a gene: 1. CDR1 is MNHEY and CDR2 is SVGAGI in the germline V gene. CDR3 size: 14 residues. Written as DNA, the CDR3 is TGTGCCAGCAGTTACGCTAGCGGGGGCAATGAGCAGTTCTTC. This encodes CASSYASGGNEQFF.

CDR3 loop: CASISRSPLSGANVLTF. CDR3 sequence (DNA): TGTGCCAGTATCTCCCGGTCCCCACTCTCTGGGGCCAACGTCCTGACTTTC. This chain uses TRBV19 with TRBJ2-6; D remains unclear. Germline V gene sequence: CDR1 LNHDA, CDR2 SQIVND (reference sequence). V lost 7 bases and J 0 bases, leaving 16 bases between the germline ends. This CDR3 region has 17 residues.

CDR3 nucleotide sequence: TGTGCCAGCAGCGTAGGGAGCGGGGTGTGGTACGAGCAGTACTTC. Its translation: CASSVGSGVWYEQYF. The chain links TRBV9 to TRBJ2-7; 7 nucleotides align to TRBD2. Trimming cost V 0 bases and J 4 bases; bases outside gene matches: 7. The CDR3 runs to 15 residues. Germline V gene data show CDR1 as SGDLS and CDR2 as YYNGEE.

This clone was picked up one time. The chain's CDR3 is CASSLLFRRAEAFF. The CDR3 nucleotides are TGTGCCAGCAGTTTACTGTTTAGACGAGCTGAAGCTTTCTTT. The gene calls are TRBV6-5 and TRBJ1-1, with no clear D. Trimming cost V 4 bases and J 6 bases, with 15 bases left between them. The CDR3 consists of 14 residues. CDR1 is MNHEY and CDR2 is SVGAGI in the germline V gene.

This sequence joins TRBV5-6 and TRBJ2-5; 12 nucleotides match TRBD2. The CDR3 has 17 residues. Germline V gene sequence: CDR1 SGHDT, CDR2 YYEEEE. V was clipped by 0 bases and J by 5 bases; unmatched bases: 8. CDR3 residues: CASSLAATSGGWETQYF. The CDR3 DNA sequence: TGTGCCAGCAGCTTGGCCGCGACTAGCGGGGGATGGGAGACCCAGTACTTC.

The genes are TRBV12-5 and TRBJ1-2; the match to TRBD1 covers 8 bases. Germline CDR1 is LGHNT and CDR2 is FRNRAP. The CDR3 runs to 16 residues. The V and J ends lost 5 bases and 4 bases, in that order; junction bases with no gene match: 12. CDR3 sequence reads: CASGPPTGAGVYGYTF. CDR3 DNA sequence: TGTGCTAGTGGTCCACCGACAGGGGCTGGGGTCTATGGCTACACCTTC. Full variable domain (rest looked up from reference TRBV12-5 and TRBJ1-2): DARVTQTPRHKVTEMGQEVTMRCQPILGHNTVFWYRQTMMQGLELLAYFRNRAPLDDSGMPKDRFSAEMPDATLATLKIQPSEPRDSAVYFCASGPPTGAGVYGYTFGSGTRLTVV.

The chain employs TRBV5-1 and TRBJ2-3; 8 bases fit TRBD2. V trimming: 0 bases; J trimming: 3 bases; junction bases outside the gene matches: 3. The CDR3 extends over 15 amino acids. Germline values: CDR1 SGHRS, CDR2 YFSETQ. In nucleotides, the CDR3 is TGCGCCAGCAGCTTGGGTGCGGGGGGTACAGATACGCAGTATTTT. Protein: CASSLGAGGTDTQYF. Full variable domain (missing parts from reference TRBV5-1 and TRBJ2-3): KAGVTQTPRYLIKTRGQQVTLSCSPISGHRSVSWYQQTPGQGLQFLFEYFSETQRNKGNFPGRFSGRQFSNSRSEMNVSTLELGDSALYLCASSLGAGGTDTQYFGPGTRLTVL.

This chain links TRBV5-8 with TRBJ2-7; 8 positions match TRBD1. The CDR3 covers 15 residues. Germline loops: CDR1 SGHTS, CDR2 YDEGEE. After removal of 4 bases from V and 3 bases from J, the junction contained 9 bases not matched to a gene. CDR3 DNA: TGTGCCAGCAGCGGATGGACAGGGCCAGTCTACGAGCAGTACTTC. Translation: CASSGWTGPVYEQYF.

CDR3 sequence: CASSLRGISYGYTF. As DNA, the CDR3 is TGTGCCAGCAGTTTAAGAGGTATCAGCTATGGCTACACCTTC. This chain uses TRBV28 with TRBJ1-2; D gene ambiguous. V lost 2 bases, J lost 4 bases, and 11 bases lay in between. The CDR3 covers 14 residues. Germline CDR1 reads MDHEN; CDR2 reads SYDVKM.

CDR3 coding DNA: TGCGCCAGCAGCCTGACCAGCTCCTACGAGCAGTACTTC. It encodes CASSLTSSYEQYF. The V gene is TRBV4-1, the J gene TRBJ2-7, with no clear D. This CDR3 has 13 amino acids. Trimming stripped 4 bases from V and 0 bases from J, with 7 bases between. Germline lookup yields CDR1 MGHRA and CDR2 YSYEKL.

The V gene is TRBV6-6, the J gene TRBJ1-1; TRBD1 aligns across 7 bases. This CDR3 has 15 residues. CDR1 is MNHNY and CDR2 is SVGAGI in the germline V gene (reference sequence). J lost 4 bases, V lost 5 bases, and 10 bases had no gene match. The CDR3 loop is CASSHLDRVGTEAFF. The CDR3 region has the DNA TGTGCCAGCAGTCACCTCGACAGGGTTGGCACTGAAGCTTTCTTT.

The genes are TRBV5-4 and TRBJ2-1; 9 bases align to TRBD2. V was pared by 4 bases and J by 4 bases, with 6 bases of the junction left unmatched. Germline V gene sequence: CDR1 SGHNT, CDR2 YYREEE (reference sequence). The CDR3 covers 15 residues. DNA for the CDR3: TGTGCCAGCAGCAAAGAAGCGGGAGGTTACAATGAGCAGTTCTTC. This encodes CASSKEAGGYNEQFF.

The chain joins TRBV14 to TRBJ1-1; 7 nucleotides agree with TRBD1. The CDR3 runs 13 residues. With 4 bases clipped from V and 8 bases from J, the junction kept 7 bases outside the gene matches. The V gene's germline CDR1 is SGHDN and CDR2 FVKESK. As DNA, the CDR3 is TGTGCCAGCAGCCCTTCGAGGACAGGCGAAGCTTTCTTT. Protein sequence: CASSPSRTGEAFF. The complete variable domain, with remaining parts taken from reference TRBV14 and TRBJ1-1, reads EAGVTQFPSHSVIEKGQTVTLRCDPISGHDNLYWYRRVMGKEIKFLLHFVKESKQDESGMPNNRFLAERTGGTYSTLKVQPAELEDSGVYFCASSPSRTGEAFFGQGTRLTVV.